The rows below give T cell receptor beta chains drawn from one sample of a study of post-analysis software for immune sequencing data. TCRdb recomputed calls from the PCR reads with MiXCR, one row per CDR3 protein. The sample comprises 700,000 to 900,000 distinct CDR3 sequences, 46% of which are singletons, and roughly 5% rests with the top ten. Sequencing was performed on blood. The receptors here all came from a girl aged 5-17 years with multiple sclerosis. CDR3s include the opening cysteine and the closing phenylalanine or tryptophan. The order of the fields is J gene, clone size, V gene, D gene, CDR3 DNA, CDR3 protein. The D gene is left open where the match is weak. Only some rows state a clone size, as once, few, many or a class for expanded clones.

TRBJ2-1	NA	TRBV4-3	NA	TGCGCCAGCAGCCAAGGAGGGACCGGAATCCCCAATGAGCAGTTCTTC	CASSQGGTGIPNEQFF
TRBJ1-4	NA	TRBV3-1	NA	TGTGCCAGCAGCAACCACGGTGCAACTAATGAAAAACTGTTTTTT	CASSNHGATNEKLFF
TRBJ2-5	NA	TRBV3-1	NA	TGTGCCAGCAGCCCCTCAGAGGAGACCCAGTACTTC	CASSPSEETQYF
TRBJ1-6	few	TRBV12-3/TRBV12-4	NA	TGTGCCAGCAGTTTAGCAGGGGCACTTAATTCACCCCTCCACTTT	CASSLAGALNSPLHF
TRBJ1-1	NA	TRBV6-2/TRBV6-3	NA	TGTGCCAGCAGTTACTCGGCAGGACAAGCAAAAGCTTTCTTT	CASSYSAGQAKAFF
TRBJ2-5	many	TRBV15	NA	TGTGCCACCAGCAGCCATACAGGGCGGCAAGAGACCCAGTACTTC	CATSSHTGRQETQYF
TRBJ2-7	NA	TRBV29-1	TRBD2	TGCAGCGTTGAAGAAATGACTAGCGGAAAACCCTACGAGCAGTACTTC	CSVEEMTSGKPYEQYF
TRBJ1-4	NA	TRBV29-1	NA	TGCAGCGCTGATAGCGGGGGAACTAATGAAAAACTGTTTTTT	CSADSGGTNEKLFF
TRBJ1-1	NA	TRBV20-1	TRBD1	TGCAGCAAGACAGGGGCCCCCGATTTGAACACTGAAGCTTTCTTT	CSKTGAPDLNTEAFF
TRBJ2-1	few	TRBV28	TRBD2	TGTGCCAGCAGGGCCCCGGGCGGGAGTAATGAGCAGTTCTTC	CASRAPGGSNEQFF
TRBJ2-1	NA	TRBV12-3/TRBV12-4	TRBD2	TGTGCCAGCAGTTTGACAGCGGGAGGGTTTTCCTACAATGAGCAGTTCTTC	CASSLTAGGFSYNEQFF
TRBJ2-1	NA	TRBV6-5	NA	TGTGCCAGCAGTTACGCGGCGTTAGGGGAGCAGTTCTTC	CASSYAALGEQFF
TRBJ2-5	few	TRBV25-1	TRBD1	TGTGCCACATCCTTACAGGGGTTTGAGACCCAGTACTTC	CATSLQGFETQYF
TRBJ2-2	few	TRBV7-9	NA	TGTGCCAGCAGCTTGGGGAACACCGGGGAGCGGTTTTTT	CASSLGNTGERFF
TRBJ1-2	NA	TRBV29-1	TRBD1	TGCAGCGTTACAAGGGGACAGGGGATTGGAGGCTACACCTTC	CSVTRGQGIGGYTF
TRBJ1-2	few	TRBV29-1	NA	TGCAGCGTTGGAGACCCAGAGGTCTATGGCTACACCTTC	CSVGDPEVYGYTF
TRBJ2-1	once	TRBV28	TRBD1	TGTGCCAGCAGTCTTAGGACAGGGGGGGTCAATGAGCAGTTCTTC	CASSLRTGGVNEQFF
TRBJ2-2	NA	TRBV7-6	NA	TGTGCCAGCGGTCTAGCCACCCCGCGAAGAGGCGGGGAGCTGTTTTTT	CASGLATPRRGGELFF
TRBJ2-7	NA	TRBV20-1	NA	TGCAGTGCTGCCGGGACAACTTTCAGCTACGAGCAGTACTTC	CSAAGTTFSYEQYF
TRBJ2-1	NA	TRBV20-1	TRBD2	TGCAGTGCCCCCCTTAGCGGGAGGCTCTACAATAAGCAGTTCTTC	CSAPLSGRLYNKQFF
TRBJ2-5	few	TRBV28	NA	TGTGCCATCGGGGGATTAACCCAGTACTTC	CAIGGLTQYF
TRBJ1-1	NA	TRBV7-2	NA	TGTGCCAGCAGCCGAATCAGGTCCATGAACACTGAAGCTTTCTTT	CASSRIRSMNTEAFF
TRBJ2-5	once	TRBV12-3/TRBV12-4	NA	TGTGCCAGCAGTTTACTCGACTCCTACAATGAGCAGTACTTC	CASSLLDSYNEQYF
TRBJ2-1	NA	TRBV6-5	NA	TGTGCCAGCACAAGGGGGGCCACCTCCTACAATGAGCAGTTCTTC	CASTRGATSYNEQFF
TRBJ2-7	NA	TRBV28	NA	TGTGCCAGCAGTCCCTATACGGGATACTTCCACGAGCAGTACTTC	CASSPYTGYFHEQYF
TRBJ2-2	NA	TRBV5-1	TRBD2	TGCGCCAGCAGCCGTAGCGGGAGATCGGACACCGGGGAGCTGTTTTTT	CASSRSGRSDTGELFF
TRBJ1-2	few	TRBV29-1	NA	TGCAGCGTTAAGGGCAGTGACTATGGCTACACCTTC	CSVKGSDYGYTF
TRBJ2-5	NA	TRBV11-2	TRBD2	TGTGCCAGCAGCCGTCCCGGGGGGGCCGAAGAGACCCAGTACTTC	CASSRPGGAEETQYF
TRBJ2-3	few	TRBV4-3	NA	TGCGCCAGCAGCCAAGGGAGGTCGGCTTATACGCAGTATTTT	CASSQGRSAYTQYF
TRBJ2-7	NA	TRBV7-9	NA	TGTGCCAGCAGCTTAGACCTCTCCGGGACTCAAGCCTACGAGCAGTACTTC	CASSLDLSGTQAYEQYF
TRBJ2-1	NA	TRBV20-1	TRBD2	TGCAGTGCTAGAAGGGGGACTAGGTATGAGCAGTTCTTC	CSARRGTRYEQFF
TRBJ2-1	few	TRBV24-1	NA	TGTGCCACCAGTAGAGACTCAACTCGGGATGAGCAGTTCTTC	CATSRDSTRDEQFF
TRBJ2-2	NA	TRBV7-3	NA	TGTGCCAGCAGCTTAAGGTCGAGGGTCAACACCGGGGAGCTGTTTTTT	CASSLRSRVNTGELFF
TRBJ2-7	NA	TRBV14	TRBD2	TGTGCCAGCAGCCAATATCTAGCGGGAGGACCCCTGGAGCAGTACTTC	CASSQYLAGGPLEQYF
TRBJ2-1	NA	TRBV5-1	TRBD1	TGCGCCAGCAGCTTGGCGGGACAGCCCAACAATGAGCAGTTCTTC	CASSLAGQPNNEQFF
TRBJ2-5	few	TRBV20-1	TRBD2	TGCAGTGCTAGAGATCACGGTAGCGGGGTCCAAGAGACCCAGTACTTC	CSARDHGSGVQETQYF
TRBJ2-5	many	TRBV12-3/TRBV12-4	TRBD2	TGTGCCAGCAGCCCAGGGACTATTCCAGAGACCCAGTACTTC	CASSPGTIPETQYF
TRBJ2-5	few	TRBV9	NA	TGTGCCAGCAGCGTAGATGATGGGACCCAGTACTTC	CASSVDDGTQYF
TRBJ2-7	NA	TRBV10-3	NA	TGTGCCATCGGCCCCGGGGGCAAACTCTACGAGCAGTACTTC	CAIGPGGKLYEQYF
TRBJ2-3	few	TRBV6-1	NA	TGTGCCAGCAGCCGCAACATGGGGGATAAACGTACAGATACGCAGTATTTT	CASSRNMGDKRTDTQYF
TRBJ2-1	few	TRBV12-3/TRBV12-4	NA	TGTGCCAGCAGTTTTGCACCGTCCTACAATGAGCAGTTCTTC	CASSFAPSYNEQFF